This TCR beta chain comes out of a study of patients and donors after allogeneic stem cell transplantation. TCRdb processed the RT-PCR reads anew with MiXCR; each CDR3 protein has one entry. The sample lists about 210,000 distinct CDR3 sequences; around two fifths were seen once. CDR3 size: 17 residues. V lost 6 bases, J lost 0 bases, and 21 bases lay in between. The sequence was obtained from a human donor who was either an allogeneic HSCT recipient or a stem cell or donor lymphocyte infusion donor (not recorded which). It is not recorded whose cells these are; they may come from a transplant donor. V and J are TRBV12-3 or TRBV12-4 and TRBJ2-7, with D tentatively TRBD1 or TRBD2 (6 bases each). Sequences were obtained from blood, either unsorted or a sorted T cell fraction (not recorded which). CDR3 protein: CASRGGRQVDGSYEQYF. The CDR3 nucleotides read TGTGCCAGCAGGGGAGGAAGACAGGTGGATGGCTCCTACGAGCAGTACTTC.